The present TCR beta chain was sequenced within a study of T cell responses to AZD1222 COVID-19 vaccine. Worth noting for this clone: Antigen: not known.

The CDR3 is 15 amino acids. The germline V gene encodes CDR1 LGHDT and CDR2 YNNKEL (reference sequence). Trimming removed 0 bases from V and 3 bases from J, with 12 bases in between. TCRdb's copy holds only in-frame clones and misses some; the assay was immunoSEQ multiplex PCR. The sample has 100,000 to 150,000 clones, about 88% seen once. Findings and caveats of the study: Clonal diversity was possibly underestimated; the donors were predominantly white British and more often female. AZD1222 recipients seropositive at baseline numbered only five to seven. There were vaccine-associated CD4 TCRs across spike, dominant at 160-218 and 743-854. Two AZD1222 administrations were followed by greater Spike-specific TCR breadth and depth.

The rearrangement joins TRBV3-1 (or the pseudogene TRBV3-2) to TRBJ2-7, with D perhaps TRBD1 (5 bases). The sample was peripheral blood, taken on day 0 of AZD1222 vaccination. This receptor was obtained from an adult in good health. CDR3 sequence (DNA): TGTGCCAGCAGCCAAGATCGAACAGGCATCTACGAGCAGTACTTC. Its translation is CASSQDRTGIYEQYF.